The 17 T cell receptor beta chains below were found in one sample sequenced in a study of T cell repertoires in cytomegalovirus infection. Using its own MiXCR run on the reads, TCRdb lists one record per CDR3 protein. The repertoire holds hundreds of thousands of distinct CDR3 sequences, with about a third as singletons. The sample was PBMCs. These receptors all stem from a human donor in good health (CMV status not recorded). Some clones in this sample may be carry-over from other donors' samples.

The V and J genes are TRBV7-4 and TRBJ1-6; TRBD1 matches at 7 bases. This CDR3 has 16 residues. Losses at the gene ends were 11 bases for V and 7 bases for J; bases not matched to a gene: 17. Germline CDR1 SGHVT, CDR2 SQSDAQ. CDR3 amino acids: CAGTPGRDSQNSPLHF. DNA for the CDR3: TGTGCCGGCACCCCGGGCCGGGACAGTCAGAATTCACCCCTCCACTTT. Full variable domain (outside the CDR3, taken from reference TRBV7-4 and TRBJ1-6): GAGVSQSPRYKVAKRGRDVALRCDSISGHVTLYWYRQTLGQGSEVLTYSQSDAQRDKSGRPSGRFSAERPERSVSTLKIQRTEQGDSAVYLCAGTPGRDSQNSPLHFGNGTRLTVT.

This chain connects TRBV4-2 to TRBJ2-1, with a weak D call TRBD2 (6 bases). V gave up 1 base and J gave up 0 bases, with 10 bases separating them. In germline, CDR1 is LGHNA, CDR2 YNFKEQ. This CDR3 comprises 16 residues. This CDR3 is CASSQAATSSYNEQFF. CDR3 nucleotides: TGTGCCAGCAGCCAAGCAGCGACTAGCTCCTACAATGAGCAGTTCTTC.

As for this clonotype: The CDR3 end shows no conserved phenylalanine or tryptophan, and so a read error is likely. The DNA is left out, because the CDR3 cannot be placed on it with certainty; the CDR3 is given as TCRdb lists it. The V call is TRBV6-7, the J call TRBJ2-1; the table's D call, TRBD2, has no DNA check behind it. TRBV6-7 is classed as an ORF, of uncertain function. The CDR3 spans 9 residues, counting both ends. The CDR3 sequence is CATGLAFFL.

With regard to this clonotype: The CDR3 does not end in the conserved phenylalanine or tryptophan, so this is likely a read error. The rearrangement uses TRBV7-8 and TRBJ2-5; D is unresolved. The CDR3 covers 11 residues. V gave up 3 bases and J gave up 6 bases, with 5 bases separating them. Looked up from germline, CDR1 is SGHVS and CDR2 is FQNEAQ. CDR3 sequence reads: CASSFGQTQYL. The CDR3 DNA follows: TGTGCCAGCAGCTTCGGGCAGACCCAGTACTTA.

This clonotype was picked up a small number of times. This sequence joins TRBV5-1 and TRBJ2-5, with no clear D. V lost 4 bases to trimming and J lost 2 bases, with 15 bases between them. The CDR3 is 15 residues long. Per the germline V gene, CDR1 is SGHRS and CDR2 is YFSETQ. CDR3 in amino acids: CASSKDAVGQETQYF. The CDR3 DNA reads TGCGCCAGCAGCAAGGACGCGGTGGGACAAGAGACCCAGTACTTC.

The sample holds a few counts of this clonotype. The genes are TRBV7-8 and TRBJ2-7; tentatively, D is TRBD1 (5 bases). CDR1 SGHVS and CDR2 FQNEAQ come from the germline V gene. With 6 bases removed from V and 1 base from J, the gap between germline ends came to 13 bases. The length of the CDR3 is 14 residues. CDR3 nucleotide sequence: TGTGCCAGCAGGGCTAAGGCAGGGTCCTACGAGCAGTACTTC. Translated, it gives CASRAKAGSYEQYF.

The V and J genes are TRBV7-3 and TRBJ2-3; the D gene is possibly TRBD1 (5 bases). V gave up 2 bases and J gave up 7 bases, with 10 bases separating them. Per germline, CDR1 SGHTA and CDR2 FQGTGA. The CDR3 loop spans 13 amino acids. For the CDR3, the DNA is TGTGCCAGCAGCTTATCCAGGGAAAATACGCAGTATTTT. This sequence encodes CASSLSRENTQYF.

This clonotype has a handful of counts. The chain couples TRBV7-9 to TRBJ1-2; possible D gene TRBD1, 6 bases. This CDR3 is 13 amino acids long. Trimming cost V 4 bases and J 3 bases, with 9 bases left between them. In germline, CDR1 is SEHNR, CDR2 FQNEAQ (reference sequence). The CDR3 protein is CASSSGVDYGYTF. Written as DNA, the CDR3 is TGTGCCAGCAGCTCAGGGGTGGACTATGGCTACACCTTC.

This chain joins TRBV29-1 and TRBJ1-2; D is perhaps TRBD1 (6 bases). CDR3 length: 13 residues. The V gene lost 6 bases and the J gene lost 4 bases, with 15 bases spanning the gap. CDR1 and CDR2 (germline): SQVTM, ANQGSEA. The CDR3 loop reads CSVKQDSFYGYTF. The CDR3 coding sequence is TGCAGCGTCAAACAGGACAGCTTCTATGGCTACACCTTC. The variable domain in full, completed from reference TRBV29-1 and TRBJ1-2, reads SAVISQKPSRDICQRGTSLTIQCQVDSQVTMMFWYRQQPGQSLTLIATANQGSEATYESGFVIDKFPISRPNLTFSTLTVSNMSPEDSSIYLCSVKQDSFYGYTFGSGTRLTVV.

The chain uses TRBV7-8 and TRBJ1-4; no firm D call. This CDR3 has 15 residues. The V end lost 1 base, the J end lost 7 bases, and 13 bases lay between the germline ends. Germline-derived CDR1 and CDR2 are SGHVS and FQNEAQ. In DNA, the CDR3 is TGTGCCAGCAGCTTAGGGGTAACCATGTCTGAAAAACTGTTTTTT. This codes for CASSLGVTMSEKLFF. The whole variable domain, remainder taken from reference TRBV7-8 and TRBJ1-4, is GAGVSQSPRYKVAKRGQDVALRCDPISGHVSLFWYQQALGQGPEFLTYFQNEAQLDKSGLPSDRFFAERPEGSVSTLKIQRTQQEDSAVYLCASSLGVTMSEKLFFGSGTQLSVL.

The chain carries TRBV28 and TRBJ1-5, with unresolved D. V shed 5 bases and J shed 9 bases, with 14 bases lying between them. This CDR3 region has 13 residues. From germline, CDR1 is MDHEN and CDR2 SYDVKM. This chain's CDR3 is CASSHTDRRPQHF. The CDR3 bases are TGTGCCAGCAGTCACACGGATCGTCGGCCCCAGCATTTT.

For this clonotype: An end of the junction differs from the germline gene, which may be a read error. The CDR3 bases are TGTGCCAGTAGTATACCCGGGGCAGGGGCCTACGAGAAGTACTTC. Amino acids: CASSIPGAGAYEKYF. The chain is built from TRBV19 and TRBJ2-7, with D maybe TRBD1 (6 bases). Looked up from germline, CDR1 is LNHDA and CDR2 is SQIVND (reference sequence). The CDR3 contains 15 residues.

The chain carries TRBV20-1 and TRBJ2-7; 7 positions match TRBD1. The CDR3 is 13 residues long. In germline, CDR1 is DFQATT, CDR2 SNEGSKA (reference sequence). Unmatched junction bases numbered 9, after V lost 5 bases and J lost 5 bases. DNA of the CDR3: TGCAGTGCTCTACACTCAACAGGGGACGAGCAGTACTTC. It specifies CSALHSTGDEQYF.

The J gene is TRBJ2-5, the V gene TRBV27; 7 bases line up with TRBD2. The CDR3 contains 15 residues. In germline, CDR1 is MNHEY, CDR2 SMNVEV (reference sequence). The J segment lost 1 base and the V segment lost 5 bases, leaving 7 bases of the junction unmatched. The CDR3 region is CASSGSGSRQETQYF. CDR3 in DNA: TGTGCCAGCAGTGGTAGCGGGTCCCGCCAAGAGACCCAGTACTTC.

The DNA for the CDR3 is TGTGCCAGCAGTTCAGGGTGGCGTGAAAAACTGTTTTTT. Translating it yields CASSSGWREKLFF. This chain joins TRBV12-3 or TRBV12-4 and TRBJ1-4, with a tentative D call TRBD1 (5 bases). V was cut by 4 bases and J by 7 bases, with 10 bases left in between. This CDR3 contains 13 residues.

V usage is TRBV6-5 and J usage is TRBJ2-7, with 8 bases matching TRBD2. The V gene's germline CDR1 is MNHEY and CDR2 SVGAGI. The CDR3 has 15 residues. Trimming took 6 bases from V and 2 from J; bases not matched to a gene: 9. CDR3 sequence reads: CASSLQRERPYEQYF. Here the CDR3 DNA reads TGTGCCAGCAGCCTCCAGCGGGAGCGACCCTACGAGCAGTACTTC.

The chain couples TRBV9 to TRBJ2-1; D may be TRBD2 (6 bases). The CDR3 runs 13 residues. V lost 7 bases and J 4 bases, leaving 12 bases between the germline ends. Germline V gene lookup returns CDR1 SGDLS and CDR2 YYNGEE. CDR3 nucleotide sequence: TGTGCCAGCGAGCGGGCAGGGTACAATGAGCAGTTCTTC. Encoded protein: CASERAGYNEQFF. Filled out from reference TRBV9 and TRBJ2-1, the complete variable domain reads DSGVTQTPKHLITATGQRVTLRCSPRSGDLSVYWYQQSLDQGLQFLIQYYNGEERAKGNILERFSAQQFPDLHSELNLSSLELGDSALYFCASERAGYNEQFFGPGTRLTVL.